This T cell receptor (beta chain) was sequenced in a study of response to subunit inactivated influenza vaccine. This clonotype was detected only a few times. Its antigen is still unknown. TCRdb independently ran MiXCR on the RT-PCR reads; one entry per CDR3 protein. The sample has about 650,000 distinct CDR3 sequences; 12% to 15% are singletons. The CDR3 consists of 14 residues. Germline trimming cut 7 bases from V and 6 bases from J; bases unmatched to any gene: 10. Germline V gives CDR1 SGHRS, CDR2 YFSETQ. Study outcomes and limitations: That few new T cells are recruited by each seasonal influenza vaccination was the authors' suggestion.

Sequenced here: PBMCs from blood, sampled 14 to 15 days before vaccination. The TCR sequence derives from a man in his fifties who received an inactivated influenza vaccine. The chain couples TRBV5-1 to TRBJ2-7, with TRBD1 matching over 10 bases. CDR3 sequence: CASEGQGGSSEQYF. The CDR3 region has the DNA TGCGCCAGCGAAGGACAGGGGGGATCGAGCGAGCAGTACTTC.